A single sample is the source of the 32 T cell receptor beta chains below, sequenced in a study of shared clonotypes between healthy human individuals. Some clones are missing from TCRdb's copy, which holds only in-frame ones; the method was immunoSEQ multiplex PCR. The profile covers some 2,000,000 clones, with 85% to 95% appearing a single time and approximately 0.13% taken by the ten largest. The sequenced material came from naive CD4+ T cells sorted from blood. Subset defined: CD45RA+ positively selected. These receptors were taken from a man aged 18-30 years in good health.

The V and J genes are TRBV6-6 and TRBJ1-1, with a tentative D call TRBD1 (6 bases). The CDR3 length is 13 residues. Germline CDR1 is MNHNY and CDR2 is SVGAGI (reference sequence). V was clipped by 7 bases and J by 4 bases, with 13 bases between them. The CDR3 spells CASINRVFTEAFF. CDR3 in DNA: TGTGCCAGCATCAACAGGGTTTTCACTGAAGCTTTCTTT.

This clone was recorded once. This sample also contains other DNA sequences that code for the same CDR3. CDR3 protein: CASSGQIQETQYF. The CDR3 DNA follows: TGTGCCAGCAGCGGGCAGATTCAAGAGACCCAGTACTTC. The chain is built from TRBV7-2 and TRBJ2-5; D not resolved. This CDR3 spans 13 amino acids. Trimming pared 5 bases from V and 2 bases from J, leaving 9 bases between. Per the germline V gene, CDR1 is SGHTA and CDR2 is FQGNSA.

About this clone: Other DNA sequences of this sample code for an identical CDR3. This chain connects TRBV19 to TRBJ1-1; D might be TRBD1 (6 bases). Trimming stripped 6 bases from V and 3 bases from J, with 11 bases between. Germline CDR1 reads LNHDA; CDR2 reads SQIVND (reference sequence). There are 13 residues in the CDR3. The DNA of the CDR3 is TGTGCCAGTAGCCAAACAGGGTACACTGAAGCTTTCTTT. Protein sequence: CASSQTGYTEAFF.

The rearrangement links TRBV30 to TRBJ2-7; D gene uncertain. V lost 5 bases to trimming and J lost 2 bases, with 13 bases between them. CDR3 length: 13 amino acids. Germline V CDR1 and CDR2: GTSNPN, SVGIG (reference sequence). Here the CDR3 DNA reads TGTGCCTGGCATGACGTCCTCACCTACGAGCAGTACTTC. It encodes CAWHDVLTYEQYF.

The chain uses TRBV5-4 and TRBJ1-4, with 9 bases matching TRBD1. The CDR3 extends over 16 amino acids. Germline assignment: CDR1 SGHNT and CDR2 YYREEE (reference sequence). Germline trimming cut 5 bases from V and 4 bases from J; bases unmatched to any gene: 9. The CDR3 bases are TGTGCCAGCAGTCAAGGCCGGGACAGGGTTAATGAAAAACTGTTTTTT. Its protein is CASSQGRDRVNEKLFF. The full variable domain, with the rest looked up from reference TRBV5-4 and TRBJ1-4, is ETGVTQSPTHLIKTRGQQVTLRCSSQSGHNTVSWYQQALGQGPQFIFQYYREEENGRGNFPPRFSGLQFPNYSSELNVNALELDDSALYLCASSQGRDRVNEKLFFGSGTQLSVL.

J is TRBJ2-1 and V is TRBV18; TRBD1 matches at 8 bases. The V and J ends lost 3 bases and 5 bases, in that order; junction bases with no gene match: 6. Germline lookup yields CDR1 KGHSH and CDR2 LQKENI. This CDR3 has 15 amino acids. This CDR3 is CASSPDRGSDNEQFF. In DNA form, the CDR3 reads TGTGCCAGCTCACCCGACAGGGGTTCCGACAATGAGCAGTTCTTC.

The gene calls are TRBV15 and TRBJ2-7; D unresolved. The CDR3 loop spans 15 amino acids. Germline V gene sequence: CDR1 LNHNV, CDR2 YYDKDF (reference sequence). V lost 5 bases and J 1 base, leaving 15 bases between the germline ends. CDR3 sequence: CATSDPLTTSYEQYF. CDR3 DNA sequence: TGTGCCACCAGCGACCCGCTGACCACTTCCTACGAGCAGTACTTC. The whole variable domain, filled in from reference TRBV15 and TRBJ2-7, reads DAMVIQNPRYQVTQFGKPVTLSCSQTLNHNVMYWYQQKSSQAPKLLFHYYDKDFNNEADTPDNFQSRRPNTSFCFLDIRSPGLGDTAMYLCATSDPLTTSYEQYFGPGTRLTVT.

V gene TRBV7-9 combines with J gene TRBJ1-1; TRBD1 aligns across 8 bases. The V and J ends lost 6 bases and 4 bases, in that order; junction bases with no gene match: 22. The CDR3 is 19 amino acids. Germline V lookup: CDR1 SEHNR, CDR2 FQNEAQ (reference sequence). CDR3 sequence reads: CASSAPPGQVSGWATEAFF. The CDR3 region has the DNA TGTGCCAGCAGTGCCCCTCCGGGACAGGTCTCCGGCTGGGCCACTGAAGCTTTCTTT.

The rearrangement joins TRBV7-9 to TRBJ1-4; 8 bases align to TRBD1. The CDR3 loop spans 15 amino acids. Trimming at V came to 6 bases and at J to 0 bases, leaving 3 bases not matched to a gene. CDR1 is SEHNR, CDR2 FQNEAQ, per germline (reference sequence). The CDR3 sequence is CASRGTGATNEKLFF. CDR3 DNA: TGTGCCAGCAGGGGGACAGGAGCAACTAATGAAAAACTGTTTTTT.

This chain connects TRBV10-3 to TRBJ2-7, with TRBD2 matching 14 bases. J lost 6 bases, V lost 0 bases, and 4 bases had no gene match. The CDR3 is 16 amino acids. Germline assignment: CDR1 ENHRY and CDR2 SYGVKD. CDR3 bases: TGTGCCATCAGTGAGTCGACTAGCGGGAGGGAAGCCGAGCAGTACTTC. This translates into CAISESTSGREAEQYF.

This clone was picked up one time. The chain is built from TRBV18 and TRBJ2-7; 10 bases fit TRBD2. The CDR3 runs to 15 residues. CDR1 is KGHSH and CDR2 is LQKENI in the germline V gene. J lost 7 bases, V lost 6 bases, and 12 bases had no gene match. The CDR3 coding sequence is TGTGCCAGCTCCCGCGCAACAGCGGGAGGGGGTGAGCAGTACTTC. Protein: CASSRATAGGGEQYF.

This sequence joins TRBV27 and TRBJ2-7; TRBD2 is a possible D gene (7 bases). This CDR3 is built from 14 residues. Germline CDR1 MNHEY, CDR2 SMNVEV (reference sequence). V lost 3 bases, J lost 6 bases, and 15 bases lay in between. As DNA, the CDR3 is TGTGCCAGCAGTTTCCTCCAGGGGAGGGGCGAGCAGTACTTC. Its translation: CASSFLQGRGEQYF.

The J gene is TRBJ2-7, the V gene TRBV6-4, with a weak D call TRBD2 (5 bases). Germline CDR1 reads MRHNA; CDR2 reads SNTAGT. The CDR3 consists of 14 residues. Between the trimmed V and J ends, which lost 3 bases and 0 bases, there was a span of 9 bases. This CDR3 is CASSESAGSYEQYF. The CDR3 DNA reads as TGTGCCAGCAGTGAAAGTGCGGGCTCCTACGAGCAGTACTTC.

The rearrangement uses TRBV30 and TRBJ2-3; possibly TRBD1 for D (5 bases). Trimming left V 3 bases short and J 2 bases short, with 15 bases between. Germline V gene lookup returns CDR1 GTSNPN and CDR2 SVGIG (reference sequence). This CDR3 has 15 amino acids. CDR3 coding DNA: TGTGCCTGGAGCTCCGGAGACAGCGCCACAGATACGCAGTATTTT. Its translation is CAWSSGDSATDTQYF.

This clone is a singleton in its sample. One end of the junction fails to match germline, which may point to a read error. This specimen includes other DNA sequences encoding the same CDR3. The chain couples TRBV25-1 to TRBJ1-1, with a tentative D call TRBD1 (6 bases). This CDR3 has 13 residues. Germline CDR1 and CDR2: MGHDK and SYGVNS. The CDR3 loop reads CASSDLWDTEAFF. The CDR3, as DNA: TGTGCCAGCAGTGACCTATGGGACACTGAAGCCTTCTTT.

The chain joins TRBV9 to TRBJ2-2; 8 bases match TRBD1. The CDR3 consists of 14 residues. V shed 4 bases, J shed 3 bases, and the junction held 2 bases outside the gene matches. Germline loops: CDR1 SGDLS, CDR2 YYNGEE. The CDR3 nucleotides read TGTGCCAGCAGCCAGGGGGCACACACCGGGGAGCTGTTTTTT. Translating it yields CASSQGAHTGELFF.

The rearrangement joins TRBV6-1 to TRBJ1-1; 7 bases agree with TRBD1. Trimming removed 2 bases from V and 10 bases from J; junction bases left unmatched: 7. This CDR3 spans 13 amino acids. Per the germline V gene, CDR1 is MNHNS and CDR2 is SASEGT. The CDR3 protein is CASSENRGLRAFF. The CDR3 coding sequence is TGTGCCAGCAGTGAAAACAGGGGACTGCGAGCTTTCTTT.

The CDR3 region has the DNA TGTGCCAGCTCACCCCGATGGGACAGGGGGGACACTGAAGCTTTCTTT. Translating it yields CASSPRWDRGDTEAFF. The rearrangement links TRBV18 to TRBJ1-1; 11 nucleotides agree with TRBD1. The CDR3 is made up of 16 amino acids. The germline V gene has CDR1 KGHSH and CDR2 LQKENI. The ends lost 3 bases at V and 3 bases at J; junction bases unmatched: 6. Together with reference TRBV18 and TRBJ1-1, the CDR3 gives the full variable domain: NAGVMQNPRHLVRRRGQEARLRCSPMKGHSHVYWYRQLPEEGLKFMVYLQKENIIDESGMPKERFSAEFPKEGPSILRIQQVVRGDSAAYFCASSPRWDRGDTEAFFGQGTRLTVV.

This clone has only one observation. V and J are TRBV20-1 and TRBJ1-1, with unresolved D. This CDR3 spans 11 amino acids. Germline assignment: CDR1 DFQATT and CDR2 SNEGSKA (reference sequence). The V and J ends lost 6 bases and 11 bases respectively, with 16 bases between them. CDR3 DNA: TGCAGTGCGACCGACACGACGGGGGCTTTCTTT. As protein: CSATDTTGAFF.

This clone was detected once. J is TRBJ1-5 and V is TRBV6-6; maybe TRBD1 (5 bases). The CDR3 length is 16 residues. Germline-derived CDR1 and CDR2 are MNHNY and SVGAGI (reference sequence). Trimming removed 8 bases at V and 6 bases at J, with 23 bases between. The CDR3 bases are TGTGCCAGCTCCTCCCCGCGACAGATCTGGAGTCAGCCCCAGCATTTT. It translates to CASSSPRQIWSQPQHF.

As for this clone: Distinct nucleotide sequences in the sample also encode this CDR3. The CDR3 DNA is TGTGCCAGCTCACGGGGACTAGAGGAGACCCAGTACTTC. It codes for CASSRGLEETQYF. J is TRBJ2-5 and V is TRBV18; 8 bases are a match to TRBD2. The junction had 3 bases not matched to a gene; V was cut back by 4 bases and J by 5 bases. The germline V gene has CDR1 KGHSH and CDR2 LQKENI. The CDR3 contains 13 residues.

V is TRBV18 and J is TRBJ1-4; D is uncertain. Germline V gene sequence: CDR1 KGHSH, CDR2 LQKENI. CDR3 size: 13 residues. Between the trimmed V and J ends, which lost 6 bases and 6 bases, there was a span of 11 bases. CDR3 residues: CASSSVLDEKLFF. As DNA, the CDR3 is TGTGCCAGCTCGTCGGTTCTAGATGAAAAACTGTTTTTT.

The CDR3 DNA is TGTGCCAGTAGTATAGAAGGGGCTGGAAATTCACCCCTCCACTTT. It specifies CASSIEGAGNSPLHF. The chain joins TRBV19 to TRBJ1-6; weak D call: TRBD1 (5 bases). The CDR3 spans 15 residues. CDR1 is LNHDA, CDR2 SQIVND, per germline (reference sequence). Trimming took off 0 bases at V and 7 bases at J, with 10 bases between the two ends.

The rearrangement uses TRBV5-1 and TRBJ2-5; TRBD2 aligns across 12 bases. Trimming removed 7 bases from V and 5 bases from J; junction bases left unmatched: 15. CDR1 is SGHRS, CDR2 YFSETQ, per germline. This CDR3 contains 17 residues. This chain's CDR3 is CASALVPGLAGRETQYF. CDR3 DNA sequence: TGCGCCAGCGCCCTAGTACCGGGACTAGCGGGTCGGGAGACCCAGTACTTC.

The V call is TRBV27, the J call TRBJ1-5; 8 bases align to TRBD1. There are 13 residues in the CDR3. V lost 5 bases, J lost 7 bases, and 4 bases stayed unmatched. Germline V gene data show CDR1 as MNHEY and CDR2 as SMNVEV (reference sequence). The CDR3 region has the DNA TGTGCCAGCAGTAAGACAGGGGTACAGCCCCAGCATTTT. Amino acid sequence: CASSKTGVQPQHF.

The CDR3 coding sequence is TGTGCCAGCAGTTCGCAGGGCCTGGGTAATGAAAAACTGTTTTTT. Its protein is CASSSQGLGNEKLFF. The chain recombines TRBV28 with TRBJ1-4; perhaps TRBD1 as D (5 bases). Trimming left V 4 bases short and J 4 bases short, with 13 bases between. From germline, CDR1 is MDHEN and CDR2 SYDVKM. CDR3 length: 15 amino acids.

The rearrangement joins TRBV30 to TRBJ1-6; D is undetermined. Germline CDR1 GTSNPN, CDR2 SVGIG (reference sequence). The CDR3 is 15 amino acids. V lost 4 bases and J lost 7, with 17 bases in between. CDR3 sequence: CAWNALSIGNSPLHF. DNA of the CDR3: TGTGCCTGGAATGCCCTATCAATTGGCAATTCACCCCTCCACTTT.

V and J are TRBV10-3 and TRBJ1-2; D possibly corresponds to TRBD1 (6 bases). The CDR3 totals 14 residues. Germline values: CDR1 ENHRY, CDR2 SYGVKD. The ends were cut back, 6 bases at V and 7 bases at J, with 18 bases in the middle. Here the CDR3 DNA reads TGTGCCATCAGCCTGGAGGGGGAGTACGGTGGCTACACCTTC. Protein product: CAISLEGEYGGYTF.

The chain recombines TRBV30 with TRBJ2-7; TRBD2 aligns across 12 bases. With V trimmed by 4 bases and J by 7 bases, 11 bases remained unmatched. This CDR3 has 15 residues. Germline V gene lookup returns CDR1 GTSNPN and CDR2 SVGIG (reference sequence). The CDR3 here is CAWTPPASGGGEQYF. The CDR3 DNA reads as TGTGCCTGGACCCCCCCGGCTAGCGGGGGGGGAGAGCAGTACTTC.

The genes are TRBV11-2 and TRBJ2-1, with 12 bases lining up with TRBD2. CDR1 is SGHAT and CDR2 is FQNNGV in the germline V gene. V trimming: 3 bases; J trimming: 6 bases; junction bases outside the gene matches: 12. The CDR3 has 18 amino acids. This CDR3 reads CASSLARLAGEGRNEQFF. The DNA for the CDR3 is TGTGCCAGCAGCTTGGCCAGACTAGCGGGAGAGGGTCGCAATGAGCAGTTCTTC. Complete variable domain (other parts from reference TRBV11-2 and TRBJ2-1): EAGVAQSPRYKIIEKRQSVAFWCNPISGHATLYWYQQILGQGPKLLIQFQNNGVVDDSQLPKDRFSAERLKGVDSTLKIQPAKLEDSAVYLCASSLARLAGEGRNEQFFGPGTRLTVL.

A single count supports this clone. V is TRBV14 and J is TRBJ2-5; TRBD1 matches 7 bases. Germline lookup yields CDR1 SGHDN and CDR2 FVKESK. There are 16 residues in the CDR3. V dropped 2 bases and J dropped 5; count of bases not matched to a gene: 11. This CDR3 reads CASSQFGTGVSETQYF. The CDR3 DNA reads as TGTGCCAGCAGCCAATTCGGCACAGGGGTCTCGGAGACCCAGTACTTC.

The chain carries TRBV5-1 and TRBJ2-7; D is uncertain. Germline loops: CDR1 SGHRS, CDR2 YFSETQ. This CDR3 has 15 residues. Trimming removed 5 bases from V and 0 bases from J, with 15 bases in between. CDR3 in amino acids: CASRSGTSSSYEQYF. The CDR3 bases are TGCGCCAGCAGGTCGGGTACCTCGAGCTCCTACGAGCAGTACTTC.